The sequence of this TCR beta chain was determined in a study of cytomegalovirus exposure and HLA in healthy donors. For the study at large: There were 300 to 400 genotyped donors. Of these, about 81% fell in the genetic ancestry cluster associated with self-reported Caucasian donors. Overall study findings and caveats: In vitro confirmation showed a few CMV-associated chains to be CMV antigen specific. Altogether, 150 or so TCR beta chains were recorded as cytomegalovirus-associated. One later analysis reportedly identified an Asian-associated ancestry cluster that showed fewer N-insertions than the roughly 620-donor mean.

Regarding this clone: Its antigen is as yet unknown.

Trimming stripped 1 base from V and 1 base from J, with 10 bases between. Germline-derived CDR1 and CDR2 are GTSNPN and SVGIG (reference sequence). The CDR3 has 15 amino acids. Researchers ran the PCR with 60 Vbeta and 13 Jbeta primers. TCRdb keeps only in-frame clones here, not all; method: immunoSEQ multiplex PCR. The sample lists over 80,000 clones, 60% to 75% occurring once. The chain combines TRBV30 with TRBJ2-2; D unresolved. Sequencing was carried out using PBMCs. The receptor was derived from a female donor in good health and CMV-seropositive. This CDR3 is CAWSARLGNTGELFF. CDR3 bases: TGTGCCTGGAGTGCACGACTGGGGAACACCGGGGAGCTGTTTTTT.